Described below is a single T cell receptor beta chain sequence and its context. Germline V gene sequence: CDR1 LNHDA, CDR2 SQIVND (reference sequence). The CDR3 is 15 amino acids. V shed 7 bases, J shed 4 bases, and the junction held 12 bases outside the gene matches. These data come from a study of blood T cell repertoires in COVID-19. Study background: Donors in the United States, Italy and Spain gave samples during acute or convalescent COVID-19. Nucleic acid was either cDNA or gDNA, and it came from T cells, B-cell-depleted T cells, or PBMCs.

Profiling relied on immunoSEQ multiplex PCR, and the TCRdb table lists in-frame clones only, not all of them. The repertoire consists of 170,000 or so clones, with 75% to 80% occurring once and the leading ten covering more than 25%. The material sequenced was peripheral blood. This sequence joins TRBV19 and TRBJ1-2, with TRBD1 identical over 7 bases. The sequence came from a woman in her 70s with acute or convalescent COVID-19. CDR3 in amino acids: CASKEGDSDFYGYTF. The DNA of the CDR3 is TGTGCCAGTAAAGAAGGGGACAGCGACTTCTATGGCTACACCTTC. Using reference TRBV19 and TRBJ1-2 for the parts outside the CDR3, the full variable domain is DGGITQSPKYLFRKEGQNVTLSCEQNLNHDAMYWYRQDPGQGLRLIYYSQIVNDFQKGDIAEGYSVSREKKESFPLTVTSAQKNPTAFYLCASKEGDSDFYGYTFGSGTRLTVV.